These 30 T cell receptor beta chains originate from one sample sequenced in a study of graft-versus-host responses after intestinal transplantation. Data came from immunoSEQ multiplex PCR; TCRdb stores just in-frame clones and leaves some out. The sample gives over 65,000 clones, approximately 90% of which show up once; 7.6% is in the top ten. Their specific antigens are unknown. Sequencing used unstimulated CD8+ T cells sorted from spleen or lymph node cells, obtained before transplant. The source is a human donor who was the organ donor for an intestinal transplant.

This clone was recorded once. The chain recombines TRBV11-3 with TRBJ2-3; D tentatively reads TRBD1 or TRBD2 (5 bases each). V shed 3 bases and J shed 10 bases, with 11 bases lying between them. There are 12 residues in the CDR3. Germline values: CDR1 SGHNT, CDR2 YENEEA. CDR3 sequence reads: CASSLRGDSQYF. CDR3 DNA: TGTGCCAGCAGCTTGCGAGGGGATTCGCAGTATTTT.

This clone has a single count. The J gene is TRBJ1-1, the V gene TRBV7-9; no clear D. CDR3 length equals 13 residues. The germline CDR1 and CDR2 sequences are SEHNR and FQNEAQ (reference sequence). V dropped 5 bases and J dropped 7 bases, with 14 bases sitting between them. CDR3 region: CASSRENTVEAFF. The CDR3, as DNA: TGTGCCAGCAGCCGCGAGAATACGGTTGAAGCTTTCTTT. Full variable domain (rest looked up from reference TRBV7-9 and TRBJ1-1): DTGVSQNPRHKITKRGQNVTFRCDPISEHNRLYWYRQTLGQGPEFLTYFQNEAQLEKSRLLSDRFSAERPKGSFSTLEIQRTEQGDSAMYLCASSRENTVEAFFGQGTRLTVV.

The V and J genes are TRBV21-1 and TRBJ1-1. TRBV21-1 is termed a pseudogene. The CDR3 extends over 13 amino acids. The CDR3 nucleotides are TGTGCCAGCAGCAAATCGGGGGGCGGAGAAGCTTTCTTT. Its protein is CASSKSGGGEAFF.

The chain recombines TRBV4-1 with TRBJ2-2; the D gene is possibly TRBD2 (6 bases). With 1 base removed from V and 6 bases from J, the gap between germline ends came to 15 bases. The V gene's germline CDR1 is MGHRA and CDR2 YSYEKL. The CDR3 extends over 16 amino acids. CDR3 DNA sequence: TGCGCCAGCAGCCAAGTGACGGGAGTGAGATCCGGGGAGCTGTTTTTT. This sequence encodes CASSQVTGVRSGELFF.

The chain recombines TRBV13 with TRBJ2-6; possibly TRBD1 or TRBD2 for D (5 bases each). In germline, CDR1 is PRHDT, CDR2 FYEKMQ (reference sequence). The CDR3 loop spans 17 amino acids. Trimming cost V 4 bases and J 3 bases, with 16 bases left between them. CDR3 region: CASSSGTPIFGANVLTF. Written as DNA, the CDR3 is TGTGCCAGCAGCTCCGGGACCCCCATTTTTGGGGCCAACGTCCTGACTTTC.

Points on this clone: Other DNA sequences in the sample encode the same CDR3. The chain combines TRBV7-9 with TRBJ1-2; maybe TRBD1 (6 bases). CDR3 length equals 14 residues. CDR1 SEHNR and CDR2 FQNEAQ come from the germline V gene (reference sequence). Trimming cost V 5 bases and J 4 bases, with 14 bases left between them. CDR3 residues: CASSPTGGLYGYTF. CDR3 coding DNA: TGTGCCAGCAGCCCGACAGGAGGCCTCTATGGCTACACCTTC. Using reference TRBV7-9 and TRBJ1-2 for the parts outside the CDR3, the full variable domain is DTGVSQNPRHKITKRGQNVTFRCDPISEHNRLYWYRQTLGQGPEFLTYFQNEAQLEKSRLLSDRFSAERPKGSFSTLEIQRTEQGDSAMYLCASSPTGGLYGYTFGSGTRLTVV.

The chain recombines TRBV10-3 with TRBJ2-2; 7 bases match TRBD1. The CDR3 is 17 amino acids. Germline-derived CDR1 and CDR2 are ENHRY and SYGVKD. V lost 2 bases, J lost 1 base, and 7 bases stayed unmatched. CDR3 sequence (DNA): TGTGCCATCAGTGAGGTACAGGGGAAGTTGAACACCGGGGAGCTGTTTTTT. It specifies CAISEVQGKLNTGELFF.

The J gene is TRBJ1-3, the V gene TRBV7-9; D not certain. Trimming took 4 bases from V and 8 from J, leaving 12 bases between them. Germline V gene sequence: CDR1 SEHNR, CDR2 FQNEAQ (reference sequence). This CDR3 contains 13 residues. In DNA form, the CDR3 reads TGTGCCAGCAGCTGGACCGGCGGGGACACCATATATTTT. Encoded protein: CASSWTGGDTIYF.

V is TRBV5-1 and J is TRBJ1-1; a possible D gene is TRBD1 (5 bases). This CDR3 is 16 amino acids long. The V and J ends lost 4 bases and 1 base respectively, with 17 bases between them. CDR1 and CDR2 from the germline V gene are SGHRS and YFSETQ. The CDR3 DNA follows: TGCGCCAGCAGCGCGTCGGGGGACGGACCGAACACTGAAGCTTTCTTT. Protein sequence: CASSASGDGPNTEAFF.

The CDR3 DNA reads TGTGCCAGCAGCTTAGATGGGAACTACAATGAGCAGTTCTTC. Its protein is CASSLDGNYNEQFF. The chain joins TRBV11-2 to TRBJ2-1; D gene uncertain. Germline assignment: CDR1 SGHAT and CDR2 FQNNGV. Trimming cost V 0 bases and J 3 bases, with 6 bases left between them. This CDR3 is built from 14 residues.

The chain uses TRBV5-4 and TRBJ2-3; 12 bases map to TRBD2. There are 17 residues in the CDR3. Germline V gene sequence: CDR1 SGHNT, CDR2 YYREEE (reference sequence). The ends lost 2 bases at V and 5 bases at J; junction bases unmatched: 9. The CDR3 protein is CASSFVLRTSGKDTQYF. As DNA, the CDR3 is TGTGCCAGCAGCTTTGTTTTAAGGACTAGCGGGAAAGATACGCAGTATTTT.

The J gene is TRBJ2-1, the V gene TRBV7-9; a weak D match, TRBD2 (6 bases). Trimming shortened V by 5 bases and J by 8 bases, and 13 bases separated the two germline ends. Per germline, CDR1 SEHNR and CDR2 FQNEAQ (reference sequence). The CDR3 spans 13 residues. The CDR3 region is CASSRSSVYEQFF. CDR3 nucleotides: TGTGCCAGCAGCCGTTCTAGCGTATATGAGCAGTTCTTC. Full variable domain (outside the CDR3, taken from reference TRBV7-9 and TRBJ2-1): DTGVSQNPRHKITKRGQNVTFRCDPISEHNRLYWYRQTLGQGPEFLTYFQNEAQLEKSRLLSDRFSAERPKGSFSTLEIQRTEQGDSAMYLCASSRSSVYEQFFGPGTRLTVL.

Note on this clone: Additional DNA sequences in this sample encode the identical CDR3. This chain joins TRBV13 and TRBJ1-1; 7 bases fit TRBD1. Trimming took 5 bases from V and 7 from J; bases not matched to a gene: 13. CDR3 size: 15 residues. Germline-derived CDR1 and CDR2 are PRHDT and FYEKMQ (reference sequence). The CDR3 DNA is TGTGCCAGCAGCGCGGGGGGGAGGGGGCAGGGTGAAGCTTTCTTT. Its protein product is CASSAGGRGQGEAFF.

This chain links TRBV10-3 with TRBJ1-1; no definite D call. V dropped 4 bases and J dropped 4 bases, with 13 bases sitting between them. Germline loops: CDR1 ENHRY, CDR2 SYGVKD. The CDR3 is made up of 14 amino acids. In nucleotides, the CDR3 is TGTGCCATCAGTGGCTCGGGGATCGGCACTGAAGCTTTCTTT. Translated, it gives CAISGSGIGTEAFF.

The V and J genes are TRBV5-1 and TRBJ2-2; TRBD2 might be the D (6 bases). The CDR3 covers 13 residues. CDR1 is SGHRS, CDR2 YFSETQ, per germline. V gave up 3 bases and J gave up 4 bases, with 7 bases separating them. Here the CDR3 reads CASSWGGTGELFF. As DNA, the CDR3 is TGCGCCAGCAGCTGGGGAGGCACCGGGGAGCTGTTTTTT.

The chain couples TRBV10-2 to TRBJ1-5; D call uncertain. The germline V gene encodes CDR1 WSHSY and CDR2 SAAADI. V was shortened by 5 bases and J by 1 base, with 9 bases between the two germline ends. The CDR3 length is 14 residues. CDR3 sequence: CASSFRGSNQPQHF. DNA for the CDR3: TGCGCCAGCAGTTTTCGGGGAAGCAATCAGCCCCAGCATTTT.

Remarks on this clone: This sample includes further DNA sequences coding for the same CDR3. This chain links TRBV4-1 with TRBJ2-5; TRBD2 agrees at 8 bases. J gave up 4 bases and V 4 bases, and 14 bases lay outside the gene matches. CDR1 is MGHRA and CDR2 is YSYEKL in the germline V gene. The CDR3 is 17 residues long. CDR3 sequence (DNA): TGCGCCAGCAGCCCCCTAGGAGCGGGGGCGTCGATAGAGACCCAGTACTTC. Protein product: CASSPLGAGASIETQYF.

The chain couples TRBV5-1 to TRBJ1-1; D not certain. The CDR3 covers 14 residues. Trimming left V 0 bases short and J 1 base short, with 7 bases between. The germline gives CDR1 SGHRS, CDR2 YFSETQ. The CDR3 DNA reads as TGCGCCAGCAGCTTGGTTCACAGGAACACTGAAGCTTTCTTT. Encoded protein: CASSLVHRNTEAFF.

This chain joins TRBV9 and TRBJ1-2; unclear D gene. Germline loops: CDR1 SGDLS, CDR2 YYNGEE. The CDR3 is 11 residues long. Trimming stripped 0 bases from V and 8 bases from J, with 5 bases between. The CDR3 DNA follows: TGTGCCAGCAGCGTAGGCTCCGGCTACACCTTC. It yields the protein CASSVGSGYTF.

The J gene is TRBJ1-1, the V gene TRBV9, with D tentatively TRBD1 (5 bases). This CDR3 has 12 amino acids. V was pared by 3 bases and J by 5 bases, with 8 bases between. CDR1 is SGDLS, CDR2 YYNGEE, per germline. This CDR3 is CASSGRVTEAFF. For the CDR3, the DNA is TGTGCCAGCAGCGGCAGGGTTACTGAAGCTTTCTTT.

The chain uses TRBV5-1 and TRBJ2-5, with D tentatively TRBD1 (6 bases). Looked up from germline, CDR1 is SGHRS and CDR2 is YFSETQ. Trimming pared 3 bases from V and 5 bases from J, leaving 17 bases between. CDR3 length: 15 amino acids. The CDR3 DNA sequence: TGCGCCAGCAGCTGGGTTGGGACACTTGGGGAGACCCAGTACTTC. Protein: CASSWVGTLGETQYF.

This rearrangement joins TRBV2 to TRBJ1-5; D is unclear. Germline CDR1 reads SNHLY; CDR2 reads FYNNEI. Trimming removed 4 bases from V and 0 bases from J, with 7 bases in between. The CDR3 runs to 14 residues. Written as DNA, the CDR3 is TGTGCCAGCAGTGGATACAGTAGCAATCAGCCCCAGCATTTT. Its translation: CASSGYSSNQPQHF.

The J gene is TRBJ2-3, the V gene TRBV4-2; D call uncertain. The ends were cut back, 0 bases at V and 10 bases at J, with 11 bases in the middle. CDR1 and CDR2 from the germline V gene are LGHNA and YNFKEQ. CDR3 length: 13 residues. CDR3 nucleotide sequence: TGTGCCAGCAGCCAAGAAAGTTTGGACCCGCAGTATTTT. The encoded protein is CASSQESLDPQYF.

V gene TRBV4-1 combines with J gene TRBJ1-1, with D possibly matching TRBD1 (6 bases). Trimming stripped 0 bases from V and 5 bases from J, with 13 bases between. CDR1 is MGHRA, CDR2 YSYEKL, per germline. The CDR3 extends over 15 amino acids. CDR3 residues: CASSQDSGGWTEAFF. CDR3 DNA sequence: TGCGCCAGCAGCCAAGATAGCGGGGGCTGGACTGAAGCTTTCTTT.

This clone occurred once. The V gene is TRBV7-9, the J gene TRBJ2-3, with D hard to call. This CDR3 comprises 15 residues. Germline V lookup: CDR1 SEHNR, CDR2 FQNEAQ (reference sequence). Trimming took 0 bases from V and 3 from J, leaving 10 bases between them. The DNA for the CDR3 is TGTGCCAGCAGCTTAGCGGGATCTAGGACAGATACGCAGTATTTT. Its translation: CASSLAGSRTDTQYF.

J is TRBJ2-1 and V is TRBV27, with TRBD2 matching over 9 bases. V lost 6 bases, J lost 4 bases, and 10 bases stayed unmatched. Germline assignment: CDR1 MNHEY and CDR2 SMNVEV (reference sequence). The CDR3 runs to 16 residues. The CDR3 spells CASRGLSGGLYNEQFF. CDR3 DNA sequence: TGTGCCAGCAGGGGATTGAGCGGGGGGCTGTACAATGAGCAGTTCTTC.

The gene calls are TRBV7-9 and TRBJ1-2; no firm D call. CDR3 length: 15 residues. CDR1 is SEHNR and CDR2 is FQNEAQ in the germline V gene (reference sequence). With 1 base removed from V and 7 bases from J, the gap between germline ends came to 16 bases. CDR3 bases: TGTGCCAGCAGCTTAGGACTGAGTCCCGAACCTGGCTACACCTTC. Translating gives CASSLGLSPEPGYTF. Based on the CDR3 plus reference TRBV7-9 and TRBJ1-2, the full variable domain is DTGVSQNPRHKITKRGQNVTFRCDPISEHNRLYWYRQTLGQGPEFLTYFQNEAQLEKSRLLSDRFSAERPKGSFSTLEIQRTEQGDSAMYLCASSLGLSPEPGYTFGSGTRLTVV.

V is TRBV7-9 and J is TRBJ2-1; 7 positions match TRBD2. The CDR3 sequence is 14 residues long. Trimming took 3 bases from V and 7 from J; bases not matched to a gene: 6. Germline CDR1 SEHNR, CDR2 FQNEAQ (reference sequence). The CDR3 here is CASSFGGSKNEQFF. The CDR3 region has the DNA TGTGCCAGCAGCTTTGGCGGGAGTAAGAATGAGCAGTTCTTC.

The chain uses TRBV27 and TRBJ2-1; 13 nucleotides align to TRBD2. The CDR3 has 15 amino acids. V was pared by 4 bases and J by 5 bases, with 2 bases of the junction left unmatched. Germline V gives CDR1 MNHEY, CDR2 SMNVEV (reference sequence). CDR3 DNA: TGTGCCAGCAGTTCTGGGACTAGCGGGAACAATGAGCAGTTCTTC. Translation: CASSSGTSGNNEQFF.

The rearrangement uses TRBV19 and TRBJ1-4; D might be TRBD1 (6 bases). Germline CDR1 is LNHDA and CDR2 is SQIVND (reference sequence). This CDR3 spans 15 amino acids. V lost 3 bases and J lost 8, with 16 bases in between. The CDR3 DNA follows: TGTGCCAGTAGTATGCTAGGACAGCTCAAAGAAAAACTGTTTTTT. It is translated as CASSMLGQLKEKLFF.